The 4 T cell receptor beta chains below were found in one sample sequenced in a study of shared clonotypes between healthy human individuals. Using immunoSEQ multiplex PCR, the repertoire was profiled, and TCRdb retains in-frame clones only, with some absent. Seen here are more than 2,000,000 clones, over 85% observed once, and the top ten hold about 0.41%. Source material: naive CD4+ T cells from PBMCs. As to subset: CD45RA+ positively selected. These receptors originate from a man younger than 30 in good health. Some clones in this sample may be carry-over from other donors' samples.

This clone was seen a few times. Within the sample, other DNA sequences also encode this same CDR3. For the CDR3, the DNA is TGTGCCAGCAGCTGGACAGGGACTGAAGCTTTCTTT. It translates to CASSWTGTEAFF. The chain employs TRBV7-2 and TRBJ1-1; TRBD1 agrees at 8 bases. Germline V CDR1 and CDR2: SGHTA, FQGNSA. The junction had 0 bases not matched to a gene; V was cut back by 4 bases and J by 5 bases. This CDR3 is built from 12 residues.

Points on this clone: Other DNA sequences within the sample encode an identical CDR3. The chain has TRBV7-9 and TRBJ2-3; no definite D call. V was pared by 2 bases and J by 6 bases, with 6 bases between. CDR3 length: 12 residues. Germline CDR1 reads SEHNR; CDR2 reads FQNEAQ (reference sequence). CDR3 residues: CASSLISDTQYF. CDR3 coding DNA: TGTGCCAGCAGCTTAATTTCCGATACGCAGTATTTT. Looking up the rest from reference TRBV7-9 and TRBJ2-3 gives the full variable domain: DTGVSQNPRHKITKRGQNVTFRCDPISEHNRLYWYRQTLGQGPEFLTYFQNEAQLEKSRLLSDRFSAERPKGSFSTLEIQRTEQGDSAMYLCASSLISDTQYFGPGTRLTVL.

V and J are TRBV28 and TRBJ1-5; maybe TRBD1 (6 bases). Germline CDR1 MDHEN, CDR2 SYDVKM. There are 16 residues in the CDR3. V was cut by 5 bases and J by 3 bases, with 17 bases left in between. As DNA, the CDR3 is TGTGCCAGCAGTCCTTCGGGGAGGGGGGACAATCAGCCCCAGCATTTT. Amino acids: CASSPSGRGDNQPQHF.

This sequence joins TRBV29-1 and TRBJ1-2, with unresolved D. Germline V gene data show CDR1 as SQVTM and CDR2 as ANQGSEA. This CDR3 has 15 amino acids. V gave up 5 bases and J gave up 3 bases, with 19 bases separating them. The CDR3 sequence: CSVTSHRQHYYGYTF. The CDR3 DNA reads as TGCAGCGTTACCTCACACCGGCAGCATTACTATGGCTACACCTTC.